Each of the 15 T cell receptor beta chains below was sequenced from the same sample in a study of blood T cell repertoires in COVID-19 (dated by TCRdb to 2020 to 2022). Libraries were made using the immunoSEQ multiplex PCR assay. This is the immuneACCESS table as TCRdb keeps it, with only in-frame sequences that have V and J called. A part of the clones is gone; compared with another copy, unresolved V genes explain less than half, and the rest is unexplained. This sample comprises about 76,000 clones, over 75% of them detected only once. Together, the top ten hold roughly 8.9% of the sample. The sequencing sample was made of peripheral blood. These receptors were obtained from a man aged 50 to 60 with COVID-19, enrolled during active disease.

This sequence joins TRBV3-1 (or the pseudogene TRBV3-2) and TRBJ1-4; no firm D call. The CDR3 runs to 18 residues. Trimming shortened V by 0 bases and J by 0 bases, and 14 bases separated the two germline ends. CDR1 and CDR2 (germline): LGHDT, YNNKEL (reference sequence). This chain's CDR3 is CASSQDRRKPATNEKLFF. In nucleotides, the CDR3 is TGTGCCAGCAGCCAAGATCGCAGGAAACCTGCAACTAATGAAAAACTGTTTTTT.

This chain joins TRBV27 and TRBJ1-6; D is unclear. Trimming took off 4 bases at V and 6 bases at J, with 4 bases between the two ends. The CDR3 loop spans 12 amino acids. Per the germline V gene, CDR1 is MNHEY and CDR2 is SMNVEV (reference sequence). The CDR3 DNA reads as TGTGCCAGCAGTTCGGGTAATTCACCCCTCCACTTT. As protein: CASSSGNSPLHF.

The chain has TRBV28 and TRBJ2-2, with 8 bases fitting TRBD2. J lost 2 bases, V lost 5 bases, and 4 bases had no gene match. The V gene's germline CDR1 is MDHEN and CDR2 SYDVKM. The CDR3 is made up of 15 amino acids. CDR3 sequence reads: CASSRSGSNTGELFF. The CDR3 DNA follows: TGTGCCAGCAGTAGGAGCGGGAGTAACACCGGGGAGCTGTTTTTT.

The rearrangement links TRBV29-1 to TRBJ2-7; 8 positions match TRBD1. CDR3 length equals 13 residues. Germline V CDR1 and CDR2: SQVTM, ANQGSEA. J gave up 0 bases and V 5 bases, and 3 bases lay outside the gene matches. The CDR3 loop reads CSVRQGASYEQYF. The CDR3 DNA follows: TGCAGCGTTCGCCAGGGGGCCTCCTACGAGCAGTACTTC.

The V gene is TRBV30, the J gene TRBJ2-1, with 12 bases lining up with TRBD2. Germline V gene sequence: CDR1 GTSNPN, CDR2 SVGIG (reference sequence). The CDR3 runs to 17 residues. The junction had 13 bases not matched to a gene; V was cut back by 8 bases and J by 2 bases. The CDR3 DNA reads TGTGCCGGACACAAATCGGGACTAGCGGGTGCCTACAATGAGCAGTTCTTC. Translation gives CAGHKSGLAGAYNEQFF.

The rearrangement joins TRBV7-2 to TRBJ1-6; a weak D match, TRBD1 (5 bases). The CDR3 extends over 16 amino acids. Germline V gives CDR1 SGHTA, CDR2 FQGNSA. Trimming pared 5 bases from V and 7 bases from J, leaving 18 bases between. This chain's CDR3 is CASSPTGPAPNSPLHF. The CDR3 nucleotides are TGTGCCAGCAGCCCTACAGGACCTGCCCCGAATTCACCCCTCCACTTT.

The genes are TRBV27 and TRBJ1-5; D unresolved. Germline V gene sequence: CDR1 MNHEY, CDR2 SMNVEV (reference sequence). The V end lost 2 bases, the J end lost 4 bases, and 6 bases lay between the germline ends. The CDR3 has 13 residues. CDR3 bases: TGTGCCAGCAGTTTACAGAAAAATCAGCCCCAGCATTTT. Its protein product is CASSLQKNQPQHF.

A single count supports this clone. Here the CDR3 reads CASSLNSNEQFF. The DNA of the CDR3 is TGTGCCAGTAGTCTTAACTCCAATGAGCAGTTCTTC. The rearrangement uses TRBV19 and TRBJ2-1; D is ambiguous. Trimming pared 5 bases from V and 6 bases from J, leaving 8 bases between. The CDR3 contains 12 residues. Germline values: CDR1 LNHDA, CDR2 SQIVND (reference sequence).

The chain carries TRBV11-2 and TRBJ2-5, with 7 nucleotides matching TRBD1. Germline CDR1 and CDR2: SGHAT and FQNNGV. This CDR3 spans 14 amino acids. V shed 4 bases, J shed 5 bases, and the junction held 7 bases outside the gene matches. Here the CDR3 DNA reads TGTGCCAGCAGCTCCGCCCACAGGGGTGAGACCCAGTACTTC. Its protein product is CASSSAHRGETQYF.

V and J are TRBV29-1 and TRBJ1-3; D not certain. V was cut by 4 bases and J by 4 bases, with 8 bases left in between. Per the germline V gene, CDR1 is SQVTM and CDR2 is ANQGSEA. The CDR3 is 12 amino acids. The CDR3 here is CSVVSGGNTIYF. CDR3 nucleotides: TGCAGCGTTGTATCGGGGGGAAACACCATATATTTT.

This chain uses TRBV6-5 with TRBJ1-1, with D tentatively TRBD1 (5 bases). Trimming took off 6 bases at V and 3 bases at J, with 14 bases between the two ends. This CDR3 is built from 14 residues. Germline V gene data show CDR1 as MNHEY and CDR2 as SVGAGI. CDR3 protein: CASSLLGRDTEAFF. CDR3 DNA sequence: TGTGCCAGCAGCCTTCTGGGCAGGGACACTGAAGCTTTCTTT.

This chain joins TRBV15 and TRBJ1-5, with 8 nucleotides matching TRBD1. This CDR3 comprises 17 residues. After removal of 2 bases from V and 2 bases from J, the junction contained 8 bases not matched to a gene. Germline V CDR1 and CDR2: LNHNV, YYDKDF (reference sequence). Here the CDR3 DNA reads TGTGCCACCAGCAGAACGGGGGACAGGTATCGCAATCAGCCCCAGCATTTT. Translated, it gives CATSRTGDRYRNQPQHF.

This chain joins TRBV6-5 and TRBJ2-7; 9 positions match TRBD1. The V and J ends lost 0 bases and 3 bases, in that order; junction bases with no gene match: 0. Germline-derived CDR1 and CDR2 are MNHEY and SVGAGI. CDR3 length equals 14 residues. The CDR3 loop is CASSYSGQGYEQYF. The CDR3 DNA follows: TGTGCCAGCAGTTACTCGGGACAGGGCTACGAGCAGTACTTC.

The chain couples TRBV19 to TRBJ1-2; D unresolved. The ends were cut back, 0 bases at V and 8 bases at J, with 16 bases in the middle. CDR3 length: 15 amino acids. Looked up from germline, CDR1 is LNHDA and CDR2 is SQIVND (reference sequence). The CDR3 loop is CASSIDHTSRGGYTF. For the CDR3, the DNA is TGTGCCAGTAGTATAGATCACACCTCCCGGGGAGGCTACACCTTC.

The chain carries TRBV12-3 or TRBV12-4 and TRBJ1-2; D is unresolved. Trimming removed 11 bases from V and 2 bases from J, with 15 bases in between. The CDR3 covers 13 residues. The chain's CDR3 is CALGGGRNYGYTF. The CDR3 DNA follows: TGTGCCTTGGGCGGAGGGCGAAACTATGGCTACACCTTC.